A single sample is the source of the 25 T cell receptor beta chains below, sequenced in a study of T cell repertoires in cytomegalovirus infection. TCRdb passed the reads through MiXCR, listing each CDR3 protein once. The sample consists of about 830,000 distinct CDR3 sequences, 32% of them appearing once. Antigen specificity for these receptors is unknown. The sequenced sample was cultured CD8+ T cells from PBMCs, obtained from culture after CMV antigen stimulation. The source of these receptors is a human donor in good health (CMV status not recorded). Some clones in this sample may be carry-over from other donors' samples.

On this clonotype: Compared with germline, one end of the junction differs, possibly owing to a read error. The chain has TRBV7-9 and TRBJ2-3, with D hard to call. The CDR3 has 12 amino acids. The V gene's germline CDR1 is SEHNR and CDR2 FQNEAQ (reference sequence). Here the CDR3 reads CASSSYTDTQCF. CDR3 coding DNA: TGTGCCAGCAGCTCCTACACAGATACGCAGTGTTTT.

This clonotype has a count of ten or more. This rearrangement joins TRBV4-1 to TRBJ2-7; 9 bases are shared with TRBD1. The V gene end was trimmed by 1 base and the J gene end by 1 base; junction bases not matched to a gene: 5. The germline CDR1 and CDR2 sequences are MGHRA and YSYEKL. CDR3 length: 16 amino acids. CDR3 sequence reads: CASSQAVQGASYEQYF. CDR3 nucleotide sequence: TGCGCCAGCAGCCAAGCGGTACAGGGGGCTTCCTACGAGCAGTACTTC.

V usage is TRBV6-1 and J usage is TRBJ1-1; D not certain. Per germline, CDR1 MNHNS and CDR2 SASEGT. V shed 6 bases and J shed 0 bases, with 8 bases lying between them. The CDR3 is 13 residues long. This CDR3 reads CASRDGLNTEAFF. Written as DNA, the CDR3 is TGTGCCAGCAGGGACGGATTGAACACTGAAGCTTTCTTT.

The CDR3 DNA reads TGCGCCAGCAGTCCCGTGGTGGGGCGGGGGGGTAATGAGCAGTTCTTC. Translated: CASSPVVGRGGNEQFF. This chain uses TRBV4-1 with TRBJ2-1; TRBD2 aligns across 9 bases. From germline, CDR1 is MGHRA and CDR2 YSYEKL. This CDR3 contains 16 residues. Trimming removed 6 bases from V and 7 bases from J; junction bases left unmatched: 13.

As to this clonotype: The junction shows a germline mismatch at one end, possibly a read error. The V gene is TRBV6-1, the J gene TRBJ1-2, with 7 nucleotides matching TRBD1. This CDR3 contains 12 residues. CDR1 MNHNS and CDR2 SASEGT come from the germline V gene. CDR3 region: CTSREDRPGYTF. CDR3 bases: TGTACCAGCAGGGAGGACAGGCCCGGCTACACCTTC.

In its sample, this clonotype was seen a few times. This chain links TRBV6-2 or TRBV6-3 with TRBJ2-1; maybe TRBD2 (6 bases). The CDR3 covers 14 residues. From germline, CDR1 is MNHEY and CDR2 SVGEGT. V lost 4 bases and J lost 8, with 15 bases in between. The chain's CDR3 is CASSSLETGDEQFF. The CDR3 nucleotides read TGTGCCAGCAGTTCCCTAGAAACGGGGGATGAGCAGTTCTTC.

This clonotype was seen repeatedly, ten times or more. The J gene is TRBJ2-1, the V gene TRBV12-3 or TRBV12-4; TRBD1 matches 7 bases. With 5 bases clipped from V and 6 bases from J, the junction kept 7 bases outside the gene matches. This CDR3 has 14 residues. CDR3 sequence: CASSPRDSVNEQFF. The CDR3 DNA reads TGTGCCAGCAGTCCCCGGGACAGCGTCAATGAGCAGTTCTTC.

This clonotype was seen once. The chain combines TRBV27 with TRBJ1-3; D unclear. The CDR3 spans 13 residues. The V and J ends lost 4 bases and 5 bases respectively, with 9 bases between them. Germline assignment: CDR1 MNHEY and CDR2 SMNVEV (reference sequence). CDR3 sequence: CASSSDLRNTIYF. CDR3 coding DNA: TGTGCCAGCAGTTCAGACCTTCGAAACACCATATATTTT.

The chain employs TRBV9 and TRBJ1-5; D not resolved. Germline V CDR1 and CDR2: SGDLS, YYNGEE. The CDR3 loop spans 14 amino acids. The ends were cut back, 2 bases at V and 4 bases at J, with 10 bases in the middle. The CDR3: CASSVHSGNQPQHF. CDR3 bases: TGTGCCAGCAGCGTCCACAGTGGAAATCAGCCCCAGCATTTT.

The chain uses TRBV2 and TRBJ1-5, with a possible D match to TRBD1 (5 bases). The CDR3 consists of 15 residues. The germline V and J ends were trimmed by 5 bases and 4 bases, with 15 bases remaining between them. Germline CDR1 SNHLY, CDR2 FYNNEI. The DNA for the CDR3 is TGTGCCAGCAGTCCCCCAGGTTGGGGGAATCAGCCCCAGCATTTT. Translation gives CASSPPGWGNQPQHF.

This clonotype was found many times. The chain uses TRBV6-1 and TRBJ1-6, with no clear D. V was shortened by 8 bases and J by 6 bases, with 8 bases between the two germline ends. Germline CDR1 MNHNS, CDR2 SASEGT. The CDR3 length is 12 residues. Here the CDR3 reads CASGRPNSPLHF. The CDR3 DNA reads TGTGCCAGCGGACGGCCTAATTCACCCCTCCACTTT.

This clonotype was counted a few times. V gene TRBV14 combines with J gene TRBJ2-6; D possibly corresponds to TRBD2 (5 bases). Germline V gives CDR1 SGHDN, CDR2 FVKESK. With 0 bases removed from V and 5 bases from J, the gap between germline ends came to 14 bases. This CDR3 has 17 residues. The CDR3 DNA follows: TGTGCCAGCAGCCAAGATGGAGGCTTTAGACGGGCCAACGTCCTGACTTTC. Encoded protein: CASSQDGGFRRANVLTF. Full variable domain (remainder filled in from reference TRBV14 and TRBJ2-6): EAGVTQFPSHSVIEKGQTVTLRCDPISGHDNLYWYRRVMGKEIKFLLHFVKESKQDESGMPNNRFLAERTGGTYSTLKVQPAELEDSGVYFCASSQDGGFRRANVLTFGAGSRLTVL.

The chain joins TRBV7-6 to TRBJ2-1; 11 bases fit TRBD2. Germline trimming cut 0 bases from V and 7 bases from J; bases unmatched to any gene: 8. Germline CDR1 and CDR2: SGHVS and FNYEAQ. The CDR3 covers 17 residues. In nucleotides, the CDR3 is TGTGCCAGCAGCTTAGCGTCTAGCGGGGGGAATGGGAATGAGCAGTTCTTC. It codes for CASSLASSGGNGNEQFF.

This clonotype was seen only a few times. CDR3 sequence reads: CASRLRGGTDTQYF. CDR3 nucleotides: TGTGCCAGCAGATTACGGGGGGGCACAGATACGCAGTATTTT. The chain couples TRBV25-1 to TRBJ2-3; TRBD2 agrees at 7 bases. Germline loops: CDR1 MGHDK, CDR2 SYGVNS. CDR3 size: 14 residues. V trimming: 6 bases; J trimming: 1 base; junction bases outside the gene matches: 4.

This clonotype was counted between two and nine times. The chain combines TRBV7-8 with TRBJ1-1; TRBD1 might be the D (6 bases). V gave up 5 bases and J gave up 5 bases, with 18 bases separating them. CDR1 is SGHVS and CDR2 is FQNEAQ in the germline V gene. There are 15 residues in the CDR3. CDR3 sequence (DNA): TGTGCCAGCAGCCGTCCCCGGGGGGGCGGAACTGAAGCTTTCTTT. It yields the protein CASSRPRGGGTEAFF.

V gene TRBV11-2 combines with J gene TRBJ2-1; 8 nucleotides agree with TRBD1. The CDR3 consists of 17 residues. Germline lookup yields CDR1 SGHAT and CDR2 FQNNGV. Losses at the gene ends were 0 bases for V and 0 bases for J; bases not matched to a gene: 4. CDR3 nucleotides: TGTGCCAGCAGCTTAGATCCAGGGGGCCTCTCCTACAATGAGCAGTTCTTC. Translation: CASSLDPGGLSYNEQFF. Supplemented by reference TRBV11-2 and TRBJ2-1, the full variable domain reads EAGVAQSPRYKIIEKRQSVAFWCNPISGHATLYWYQQILGQGPKLLIQFQNNGVVDDSQLPKDRFSAERLKGVDSTLKIQPAKLEDSAVYLCASSLDPGGLSYNEQFFGPGTRLTVL.

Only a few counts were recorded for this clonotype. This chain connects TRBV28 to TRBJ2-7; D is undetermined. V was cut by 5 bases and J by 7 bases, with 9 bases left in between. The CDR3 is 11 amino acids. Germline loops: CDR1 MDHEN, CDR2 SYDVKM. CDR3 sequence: CASSAHSEQYV. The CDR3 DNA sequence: TGTGCCAGCAGTGCCCACAGTGAGCAGTACGTC.

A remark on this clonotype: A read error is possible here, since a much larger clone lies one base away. The CDR3 spells CASSLEGTVYCNEQFF. The CDR3 DNA follows: TGTGCCAGCAGCTTAGAGGGCACAGTTTATTGCAATGAGCAGTTCTTC. The rearrangement links TRBV7-3 to TRBJ2-1; a weak D match, TRBD2 (5 bases). The V end was cut by 2 bases, the J end by 6 bases, with 17 bases between. Germline V lookup: CDR1 SGHTA, CDR2 FQGTGA. CDR3 length: 16 amino acids.

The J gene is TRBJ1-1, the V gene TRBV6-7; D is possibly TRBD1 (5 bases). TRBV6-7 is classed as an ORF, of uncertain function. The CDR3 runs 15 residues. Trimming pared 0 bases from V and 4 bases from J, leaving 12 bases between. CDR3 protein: CASSYSGPGGTEAFF. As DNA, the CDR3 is TGTGCCAGCAGTTACTCCGGCCCCGGGGGCACTGAAGCTTTCTTT.

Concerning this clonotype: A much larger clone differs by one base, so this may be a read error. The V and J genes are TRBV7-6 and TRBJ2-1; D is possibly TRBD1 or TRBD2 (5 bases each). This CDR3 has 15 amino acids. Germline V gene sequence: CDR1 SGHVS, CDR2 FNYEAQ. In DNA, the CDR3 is TGTGCCAGCAGCTACGAAAACGGGGCCTACAATGAGCATTTCTTC. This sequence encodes CASSYENGAYNEHFF.

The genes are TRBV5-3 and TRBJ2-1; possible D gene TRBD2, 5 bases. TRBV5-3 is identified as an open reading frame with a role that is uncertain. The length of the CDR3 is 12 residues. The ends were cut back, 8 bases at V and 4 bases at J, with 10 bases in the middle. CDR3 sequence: CASHWEYNEQFF. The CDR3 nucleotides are TGTGCCAGCCACTGGGAGTACAATGAGCAGTTCTTC.

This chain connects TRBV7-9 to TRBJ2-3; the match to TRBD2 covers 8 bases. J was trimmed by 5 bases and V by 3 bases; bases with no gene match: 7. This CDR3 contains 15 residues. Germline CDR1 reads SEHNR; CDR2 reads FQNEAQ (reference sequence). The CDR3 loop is CASSFVGGAEDTQYF. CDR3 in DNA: TGTGCCAGCAGCTTCGTCGGGGGGGCCGAAGATACGCAGTATTTT.

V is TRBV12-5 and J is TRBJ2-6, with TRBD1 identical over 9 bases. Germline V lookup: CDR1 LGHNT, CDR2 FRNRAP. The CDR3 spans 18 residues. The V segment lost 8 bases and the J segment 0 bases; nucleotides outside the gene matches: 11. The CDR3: CASSYRGQQNSGANVLTF. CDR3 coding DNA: TGTGCTAGTTCTTACAGGGGGCAGCAAAACTCTGGGGCCAACGTCCTGACTTTC.

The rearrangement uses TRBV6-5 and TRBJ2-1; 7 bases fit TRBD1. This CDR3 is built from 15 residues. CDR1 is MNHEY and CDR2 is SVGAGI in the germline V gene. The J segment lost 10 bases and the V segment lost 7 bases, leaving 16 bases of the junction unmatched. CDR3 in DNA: TGTGCCAGCAAAATAGCTGAGACAGGGTACGCCGAGCAGTTCTTC. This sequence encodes CASKIAETGYAEQFF.

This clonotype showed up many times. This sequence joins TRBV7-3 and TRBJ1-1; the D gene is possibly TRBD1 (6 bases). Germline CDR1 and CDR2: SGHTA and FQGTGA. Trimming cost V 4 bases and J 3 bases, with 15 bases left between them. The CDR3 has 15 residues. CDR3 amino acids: CASSSTWGGYTEAFF. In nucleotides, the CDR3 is TGTGCCAGCAGCTCCACATGGGGGGGCTACACTGAAGCTTTCTTT.